The 22 T cell receptor beta chains presented below share a single source sample, sequenced in a study of T cell repertoires in aging, cancer and after chemotherapy. Peripheral blood genomic DNA, not sorted cells or RNA, was the template. Multiplex touch-down PCR with TRB-A/B primers amplified rearranged V-D-J TRB sequences. One entry per CDR3 protein results from TCRdb running MiXCR on the multiplex PCR reads. Found here are 2,000 to 3,000 distinct CDR3 sequences, around three fifths of them singletons; the top ten hold roughly 35%. The sequenced material came from blood. These TCRs come from a human donor with a solid tumor.

The rearrangement links TRBV5-4 to TRBJ2-3; TRBD2 aligns across 10 bases. The germline V gene has CDR1 SGHNT and CDR2 YYREEE (reference sequence). V lost 4 bases, J lost 3 bases, and 8 bases stayed unmatched. The CDR3 extends over 16 amino acids. CDR3 coding DNA: TGTGCCAGCAGCCTAGCGGGGGCGGGGAAGACAGATACGCAGTATTTT. Translation gives CASSLAGAGKTDTQYF.

This chain connects TRBV29-1 to TRBJ2-5; D gene unclear. V was shortened by 5 bases and J by 1 base, with 11 bases between the two germline ends. CDR1 and CDR2 from the germline V gene are SQVTM and ANQGSEA. This CDR3 has 13 residues. The CDR3, as DNA: TGCAGCGTTCCACAGACCATCCAAGAGACCCAGTACTTC. Translation: CSVPQTIQETQYF.

The table lists this clonotype with a few counts. V and J are TRBV20-1 and TRBJ2-7, with TRBD1 identical over 10 bases. Germline values: CDR1 DFQATT, CDR2 SNEGSKA (reference sequence). V gave up 4 bases and J gave up 10 bases; unmatched junction bases: 7. This CDR3 spans 12 amino acids. The chain's CDR3 is CSATATGGIQYF. CDR3 nucleotide sequence: TGCAGTGCTACGGCGACAGGGGGCATCCAGTACTTC.

The genes are TRBV19 and TRBJ1-2, with 10 nucleotides matching TRBD1. Trimming cost V 6 bases and J 10 bases; bases outside gene matches: 8. This CDR3 comprises 13 residues. CDR1 LNHDA and CDR2 SQIVND come from the germline V gene (reference sequence). CDR3 protein: CASSPTGTGVYTF. DNA for the CDR3: TGTGCCAGTAGCCCAACCGGGACAGGGGTCTACACCTTC.

The chain combines TRBV6-1 with TRBJ1-1, with TRBD1 matching 7 bases. The CDR3 totals 12 residues. CDR1 is MNHNS and CDR2 is SASEGT in the germline V gene. V shed 5 bases and J 5 bases; nucleotides not matched to a gene: 2. The CDR3 spells CASSQGQTEAFF. The CDR3 nucleotides read TGTGCCAGCAGTCAGGGACAGACTGAAGCTTTCTTT.

Notes on this clonotype: Compared with germline, one end of the junction differs, possibly owing to a read error. CDR3 amino acids: CASSRQGAYFEGGYIF. CDR3 coding DNA: TGTGCCAGCAGTCGCCAGGGGGCGTACTTTGAGGGGGGCTACATCTTC. The chain uses TRBV6-2 or TRBV6-3 and TRBJ1-2; TRBD1 matches at 8 bases. The germline V gene encodes CDR1 MNHEY and CDR2 SVGEGT. This CDR3 has 16 amino acids.

The chain links TRBV5-6 to TRBJ1-1; possible D gene TRBD1, 5 bases. V was trimmed by 1 base and J by 5 bases, leaving 6 bases between them. This CDR3 has 12 residues. In germline, CDR1 is SGHDT, CDR2 YYEEEE. CDR3 in amino acids: CASSLRGTEAFF. CDR3 nucleotides: TGTGCCAGCAGCTTGCGGGGGACTGAAGCTTTCTTT.

This chain links TRBV6-6 with TRBJ1-6; TRBD1 is a possible D gene (6 bases). Trimming cost V 7 bases and J 6 bases, with 13 bases left between them. The CDR3 has 14 residues. Germline V CDR1 and CDR2: MNHNY, SVGAGI (reference sequence). The DNA for the CDR3 is TGTGCCAGCACCAAAGGGGGGAGTAATTCACCCCTCCACTTT. Encoded protein: CASTKGGSNSPLHF.

This chain links TRBV20-1 with TRBJ2-7; TRBD2 matches at 11 bases. V lost 5 bases, J lost 3 bases, and 12 bases stayed unmatched. CDR1 and CDR2 (germline): DFQATT, SNEGSKA (reference sequence). This CDR3 is built from 16 residues. The CDR3 is CSAGPSDTSGSYEQYF. CDR3 DNA sequence: TGCAGTGCTGGACCTAGCGATACTAGCGGGAGCTACGAGCAGTACTTC.

The chain employs TRBV18 and TRBJ2-1, with 10 bases matching TRBD2. Germline V gene data show CDR1 as KGHSH and CDR2 as LQKENI. This CDR3 region has 21 residues. V gave up 6 bases and J gave up 4 bases; unmatched junction bases: 24. CDR3 loop: CASSPLSGQGGILAGYNEQFF. The CDR3 DNA sequence: TGTGCCAGCTCGCCTTTGAGTGGACAAGGAGGGATACTAGCGGGGTACAATGAGCAGTTCTTC.

The gene calls are TRBV29-1 and TRBJ1-1; D is possibly TRBD1 (6 bases). CDR3 length equals 11 residues. Per germline, CDR1 SQVTM and CDR2 ANQGSEA. CDR3 sequence reads: CSGGVGTEAFF. CDR3 coding DNA: TGCAGTGGGGGCGTGGGTACTGAAGCTTTCTTT.

This clonotype was counted a single time. This sequence joins TRBV7-9 and TRBJ2-1; D is uncertain. This CDR3 has 14 amino acids. The V and J ends lost 5 bases and 7 bases respectively, with 15 bases between them. Germline values: CDR1 SEHNR, CDR2 FQNEAQ (reference sequence). The CDR3 DNA follows: TGTGCCAGCAGCCTAATGATACGAGAGAATGAGCAGTTCTTC. This codes for CASSLMIRENEQFF.

CDR3 sequence reads: CASSTRTGLSTDTQYF. The CDR3 nucleotides are TGTGCCAGCAGCACCCGGACAGGACTAAGCACAGATACGCAGTATTTT. The chain recombines TRBV5-6 with TRBJ2-3; perhaps TRBD1 as D (7 bases). Germline V gene sequence: CDR1 SGHDT, CDR2 YYEEEE. The CDR3 runs to 16 residues. The V end was cut by 4 bases, the J end by 0 bases, with 15 bases between.

This clonotype appeared a few times. The V and J genes are TRBV19 and TRBJ1-6; 7 nucleotides agree with TRBD1. Losses at the gene ends were 3 bases for V and 10 bases for J; bases not matched to a gene: 15. Germline V lookup: CDR1 LNHDA, CDR2 SQIVND (reference sequence). The CDR3 is 17 amino acids. Here the CDR3 reads CASSIGGRGRIQSPLHF. CDR3 bases: TGTGCCAGTAGTATTGGCGGAAGGGGGCGAATCCAATCACCCCTCCACTTT.

V usage is TRBV12-3 or TRBV12-4 and J usage is TRBJ1-1; 7 bases fit TRBD1. The CDR3 is made up of 15 amino acids. The V and J ends lost 3 bases and 5 bases, in that order; junction bases with no gene match: 9. CDR3 bases: TGTGCCAGCAGTTTGCGTGAGGGGGCGGGGACTGAAGCTTTCTTT. The encoded protein is CASSLREGAGTEAFF.

The rearrangement links TRBV12-3 or TRBV12-4 to TRBJ1-1; D may be TRBD1 (5 bases). This CDR3 is 13 amino acids long. The V and J ends lost 5 bases and 4 bases respectively, with 11 bases between them. The CDR3 here is CASSQGRGTEAFF. In DNA, the CDR3 is TGTGCCAGCAGTCAGGGAAGGGGCACTGAAGCTTTCTTT.

V is TRBV18 and J is TRBJ2-1, with D perhaps TRBD1 or TRBD2 (5 bases each). Germline CDR1 reads KGHSH; CDR2 reads LQKENI. Trimming removed 0 bases from V and 5 bases from J, with 11 bases in between. This CDR3 has 15 residues. CDR3: CASSPPGPHNNEQFF. The CDR3 coding sequence is TGTGCCAGCTCACCACCGGGACCGCACAACAATGAGCAGTTCTTC. The full variable domain, rest sourced from reference TRBV18 and TRBJ2-1, is NAGVMQNPRHLVRRRGQEARLRCSPMKGHSHVYWYRQLPEEGLKFMVYLQKENIIDESGMPKERFSAEFPKEGPSILRIQQVVRGDSAAYFCASSPPGPHNNEQFFGPGTRLTVL.

The J gene is TRBJ2-1, the V gene TRBV6-5; no clear D gene. CDR3 length: 14 amino acids. The V gene's germline CDR1 is MNHEY and CDR2 SVGAGI. With 10 bases removed from V and 2 bases from J, the gap between germline ends came to 15 bases. The CDR3 DNA follows: TGTGCCACCAAGAGAGGTAACCCCTACAATGAGCAGTTCTTC. This sequence encodes CATKRGNPYNEQFF.

The table lists this clonotype with a few counts. The rearrangement uses TRBV15 and TRBJ2-5, with D maybe TRBD1 (5 bases). This CDR3 has 14 residues. The V and J ends lost 1 base and 5 bases respectively, with 11 bases between them. Germline V gene lookup returns CDR1 LNHNV and CDR2 YYDKDF (reference sequence). CDR3 nucleotide sequence: TGTGCCACCAGCAGAGCCAGGGTCGGGGAGACCCAGTACTTC. Translating it yields CATSRARVGETQYF.

This clonotype has just a few counts. The genes are TRBV7-2 and TRBJ1-2, with TRBD1 identical over 8 bases. This CDR3 spans 15 amino acids. Losses at the gene ends were 1 base for V and 2 bases for J; bases not matched to a gene: 3. Germline CDR1 SGHTA, CDR2 FQGNSA. CDR3 amino acids: CASSLGTGYNYGYTF. The CDR3 DNA follows: TGTGCCAGCAGCTTAGGGACAGGGTACAACTATGGCTACACCTTC.

V is TRBV4-2 and J is TRBJ1-2, with 8 bases aligning to TRBD1. Trimming cost V 4 bases and J 4 bases; bases outside gene matches: 8. CDR3 length: 15 amino acids. In germline, CDR1 is LGHNA, CDR2 YNFKEQ. DNA of the CDR3: TGTGCCAGCAGCCCGCAGACAGGGGCAGGCTATGGCTACACCTTC. This codes for CASSPQTGAGYGYTF.

The chain employs TRBV12-3 or TRBV12-4 and TRBJ1-1; 7 bases match TRBD1. The V and J ends lost 5 bases and 4 bases, in that order; junction bases with no gene match: 7. There are 14 residues in the CDR3. The CDR3, as DNA: TGTGCCAGCAGTCGACAGGGTCTGGTCACTGAAGCTTTCTTT. As protein: CASSRQGLVTEAFF.